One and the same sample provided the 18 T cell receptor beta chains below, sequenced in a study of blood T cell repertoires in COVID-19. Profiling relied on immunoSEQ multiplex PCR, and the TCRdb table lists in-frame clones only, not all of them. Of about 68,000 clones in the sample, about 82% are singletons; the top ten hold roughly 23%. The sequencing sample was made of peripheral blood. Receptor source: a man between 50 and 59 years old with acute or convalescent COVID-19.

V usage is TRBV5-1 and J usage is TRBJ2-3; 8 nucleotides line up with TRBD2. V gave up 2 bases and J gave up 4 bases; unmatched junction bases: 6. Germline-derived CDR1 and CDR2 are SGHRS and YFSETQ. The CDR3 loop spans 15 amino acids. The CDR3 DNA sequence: TGCGCCAGCAGCTTTCGGGGGGGCGAGGCAGATACGCAGTATTTT. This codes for CASSFRGGEADTQYF.

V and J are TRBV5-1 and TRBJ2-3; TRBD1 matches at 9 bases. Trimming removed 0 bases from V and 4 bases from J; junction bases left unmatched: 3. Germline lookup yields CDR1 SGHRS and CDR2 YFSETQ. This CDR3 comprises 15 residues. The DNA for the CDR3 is TGCGCCAGCAGCTTGGAACAGGGGGCAGCAGATACGCAGTATTTT. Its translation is CASSLEQGAADTQYF.

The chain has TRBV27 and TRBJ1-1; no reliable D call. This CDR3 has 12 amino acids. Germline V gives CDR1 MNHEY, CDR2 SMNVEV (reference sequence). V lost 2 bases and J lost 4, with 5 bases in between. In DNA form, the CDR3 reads TGTGCCAGCAGTTTACGGGGCACTGAAGCTTTCTTT. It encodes CASSLRGTEAFF.

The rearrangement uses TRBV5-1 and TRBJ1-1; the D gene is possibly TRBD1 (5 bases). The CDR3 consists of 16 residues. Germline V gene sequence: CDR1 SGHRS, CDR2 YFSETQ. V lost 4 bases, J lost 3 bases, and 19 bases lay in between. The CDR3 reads CASSPSGGGWDTEAFF. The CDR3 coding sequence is TGCGCCAGCAGCCCCTCGGGGGGGGGTTGGGACACTGAAGCTTTCTTT. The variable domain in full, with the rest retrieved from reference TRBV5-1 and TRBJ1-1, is KAGVTQTPRYLIKTRGQQVTLSCSPISGHRSVSWYQQTPGQGLQFLFEYFSETQRNKGNFPGRFSGRQFSNSRSEMNVSTLELGDSALYLCASSPSGGGWDTEAFFGQGTRLTVV.

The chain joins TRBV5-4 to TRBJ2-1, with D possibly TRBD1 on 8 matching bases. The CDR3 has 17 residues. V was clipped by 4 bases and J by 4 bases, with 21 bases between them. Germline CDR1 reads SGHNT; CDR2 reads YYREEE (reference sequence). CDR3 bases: TGTGCCAGCAGCCAGGGGGCTGGCGGGGGACTGTACAATGAGCAGTTCTTC. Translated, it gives CASSQGAGGGLYNEQFF.

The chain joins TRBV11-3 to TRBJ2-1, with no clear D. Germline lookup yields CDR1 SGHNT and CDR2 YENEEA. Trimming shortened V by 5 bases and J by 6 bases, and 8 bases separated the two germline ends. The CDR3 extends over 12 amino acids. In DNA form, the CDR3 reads TGTGCCAGCAGCCGAGCCCGCAATGAGCAGTTCTTC. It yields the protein CASSRARNEQFF.

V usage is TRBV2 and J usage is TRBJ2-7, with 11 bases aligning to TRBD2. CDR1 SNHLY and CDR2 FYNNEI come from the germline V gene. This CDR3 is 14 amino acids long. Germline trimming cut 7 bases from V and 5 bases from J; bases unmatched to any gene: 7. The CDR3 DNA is TGTGCCAGCACTGGCCATAGCGGGGGGGACGAGCAGTACGTC. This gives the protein CASTGHSGGDEQYV.

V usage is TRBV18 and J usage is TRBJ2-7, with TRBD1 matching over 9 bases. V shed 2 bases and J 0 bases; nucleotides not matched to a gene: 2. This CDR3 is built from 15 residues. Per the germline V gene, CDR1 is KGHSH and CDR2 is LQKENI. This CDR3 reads CASSPDRGSSYEQYF. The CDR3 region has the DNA TGTGCCAGCTCACCAGACAGGGGGAGCTCCTACGAGCAGTACTTC. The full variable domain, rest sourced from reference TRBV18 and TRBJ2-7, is NAGVMQNPRHLVRRRGQEARLRCSPMKGHSHVYWYRQLPEEGLKFMVYLQKENIIDESGMPKERFSAEFPKEGPSILRIQQVVRGDSAAYFCASSPDRGSSYEQYFGPGTRLTVT.

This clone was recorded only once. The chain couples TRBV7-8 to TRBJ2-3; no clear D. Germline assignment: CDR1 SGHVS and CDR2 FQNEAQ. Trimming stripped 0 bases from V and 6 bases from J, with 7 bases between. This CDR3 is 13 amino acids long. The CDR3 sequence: CASSLASGDTQYF. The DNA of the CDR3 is TGTGCCAGCAGCTTAGCCTCCGGGGATACGCAGTATTTT.

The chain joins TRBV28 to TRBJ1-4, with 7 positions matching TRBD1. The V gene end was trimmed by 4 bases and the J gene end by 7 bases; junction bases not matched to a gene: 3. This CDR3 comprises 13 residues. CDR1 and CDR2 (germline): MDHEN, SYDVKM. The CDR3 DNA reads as TGTGCCAGCAGTTCGACAGGGCCTGAAAAACTGTTTTTT. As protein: CASSSTGPEKLFF.

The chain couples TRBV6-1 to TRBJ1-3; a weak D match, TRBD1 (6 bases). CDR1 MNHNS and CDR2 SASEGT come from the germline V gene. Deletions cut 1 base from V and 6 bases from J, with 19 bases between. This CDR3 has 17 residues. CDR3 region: CASSEEFGTIFLNTIYF. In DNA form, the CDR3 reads TGTGCCAGCAGTGAAGAATTCGGGACAATTTTCTTAAACACCATATATTTT.

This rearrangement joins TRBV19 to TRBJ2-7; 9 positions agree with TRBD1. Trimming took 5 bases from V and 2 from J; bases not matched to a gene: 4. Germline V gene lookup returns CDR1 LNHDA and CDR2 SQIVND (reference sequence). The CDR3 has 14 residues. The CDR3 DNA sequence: TGTGCCAGTAGTTTCCACAGGGGGCCCTACGAGCAGTACTTC. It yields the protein CASSFHRGPYEQYF. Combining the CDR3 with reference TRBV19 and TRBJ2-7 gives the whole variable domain DGGITQSPKYLFRKEGQNVTLSCEQNLNHDAMYWYRQDPGQGLRLIYYSQIVNDFQKGDIAEGYSVSREKKESFPLTVTSAQKNPTAFYLCASSFHRGPYEQYFGPGTRLTVT.

This chain's CDR3 is CASSFRTGYEQFF. CDR3 nucleotides: TGCGCCAGCAGCTTCCGTACAGGGTATGAGCAGTTCTTC. The gene calls are TRBV5-1 and TRBJ2-1; a possible D gene is TRBD1 (6 bases). CDR3 length: 13 residues. V was trimmed by 2 bases and J by 8 bases, leaving 11 bases between them. Germline assignment: CDR1 SGHRS and CDR2 YFSETQ. Looking up the rest from reference TRBV5-1 and TRBJ2-1 gives the full variable domain: KAGVTQTPRYLIKTRGQQVTLSCSPISGHRSVSWYQQTPGQGLQFLFEYFSETQRNKGNFPGRFSGRQFSNSRSEMNVSTLELGDSALYLCASSFRTGYEQFFGPGTRLTVL.

The CDR3 sequence is CASSASPEGGEQYV. The CDR3 DNA reads as TGTGCCAGCAGCGCCTCCCCAGAGGGTGGCGAGCAGTACGTC. The chain combines TRBV3-1 (or the pseudogene TRBV3-2) with TRBJ2-7, with D maybe TRBD2 (5 bases). V gave up 5 bases and J gave up 6 bases, with 17 bases separating them. Germline V gene data show CDR1 as LGHDT and CDR2 as YNNKEL (reference sequence). The CDR3 is 14 amino acids.

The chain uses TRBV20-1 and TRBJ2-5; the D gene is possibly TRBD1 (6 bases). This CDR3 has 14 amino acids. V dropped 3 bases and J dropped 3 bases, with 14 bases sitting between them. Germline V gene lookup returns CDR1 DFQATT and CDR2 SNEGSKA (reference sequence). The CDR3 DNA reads TGCAGTGCTAGTTGGGGACATCGGGAAGAGACCCAGTACTTC. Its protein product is CSASWGHREETQYF.

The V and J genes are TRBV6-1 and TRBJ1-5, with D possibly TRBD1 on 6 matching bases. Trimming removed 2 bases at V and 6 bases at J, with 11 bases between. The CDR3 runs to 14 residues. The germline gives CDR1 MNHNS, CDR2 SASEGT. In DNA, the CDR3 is TGTGCCAGCAGTGAACAGCAGGGGCCTCAGCCCCAGCATTTT. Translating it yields CASSEQQGPQPQHF.

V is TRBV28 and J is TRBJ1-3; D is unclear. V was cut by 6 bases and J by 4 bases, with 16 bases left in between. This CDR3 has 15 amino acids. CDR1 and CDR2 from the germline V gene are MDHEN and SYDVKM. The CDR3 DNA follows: TGTGCCAGCAGCCCCGGGGTACTTACCGGAAACACCATATATTTT. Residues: CASSPGVLTGNTIYF.

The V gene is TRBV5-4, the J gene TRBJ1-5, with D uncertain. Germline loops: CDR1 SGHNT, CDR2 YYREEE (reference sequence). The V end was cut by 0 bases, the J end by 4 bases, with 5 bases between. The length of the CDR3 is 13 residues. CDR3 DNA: TGTGCCAGCAGCTTGGGGCAGAATCAGCCCCAGCATTTT. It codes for CASSLGQNQPQHF.